This T cell receptor beta chain was profiled in a study of human T cells and chemical hapten exposure. Individual cDNA molecules in this library carried unique molecular identifiers. Each CDR3 protein gets one entry after TCRdb re-called the RACE reads with MiXCR. The data show around 74,000 distinct CDR3 sequences, with 25% to 40% seen just once and around 8.9% held by the top ten. Described time point: patch test 1, 2 weeks after DPC sensitization. Treatment of the sample: therapeutic diphenylcyclopropenone sensitization with weekly scalp DPC. The sequence was obtained from a man aged 35 to 55 with alopecia areata. Some clones in this sample may be carry-over from other donors' samples. This specimen consisted of whole blood, obtained in connection with sensitization to the hapten diphenylcyclopropenone (DPC).

CDR3 sequence (DNA): TGTGCCAGCAGCCCAGACAGGCCCGGGGAGCTGTTTTTT. It yields the protein CASSPDRPGELFF. The gene calls are TRBV7-9 and TRBJ2-2; possibly TRBD1 for D (6 bases). Germline CDR1 reads SEHNR; CDR2 reads FQNEAQ (reference sequence). CDR3 size: 13 residues. The V and J ends lost 5 bases and 6 bases respectively, with 10 bases between them.